This record concerns one T cell receptor (beta chain) sequence. What it binds is unknown. This CDR3 spans 13 amino acids. Losses at the gene ends were 0 bases for V and 13 bases for J; bases not matched to a gene: 5. The V gene's germline CDR1 is SGHRS and CDR2 YFSETQ. TCRdb used MiXCR to reprocess the 5' RACE reads, holding one entry per CDR3 protein. The top ten hold 0.8% to 1% of the sample, which has fewer than 500,000 distinct CDR3 sequences, 13% to 15% seen once. This record belongs to a study of identical twins. Study-level findings and limits: Models underestimated how often monozygotic twins shared out-of-frame TCR alpha. In beta out-of-frame sequences, the excess sharing between twins was weaker. Carriage of fewer insertions was seen in abundant cord blood beta clonotypes, whereas memory repertoires showed none.

These data were likewise used in another study, on yellow fever vaccine responses in identical twins. That investigation notes: Vaccine T cell responses of twins reportedly seemed partly convergent and partly personalized.

The V and J genes are TRBV5-1 and TRBJ1-4; 8 bases are a match to TRBD1. Sequencing input: CD4+ T cells sorted from blood. This receptor was taken from a woman aged 18-29 years in good health. The CDR3 DNA sequence: TGCGCCAGCAGCTTGGAGACAGGGGAGTCACTGTTTTTT. This codes for CASSLETGESLFF. Looking up the rest from reference TRBV5-1 and TRBJ1-4 gives the full variable domain: KAGVTQTPRYLIKTRGQQVTLSCSPISGHRSVSWYQQTPGQGLQFLFEYFSETQRNKGNFPGRFSGRQFSNSRSEMNVSTLELGDSALYLCASSLETGESLFFGSGTQLSVL.